This TCR beta chain is from a study of Tregs in tolerant kidney transplant recipients. This table comes from immunoSEQ multiplex PCR, and its TCRdb copy is limited to in-frame clones, with some not included. The sample has some 66,000 clones, over 85% seen once. Unstimulated regulatory T cells (CD4+CD25+CD127-), CD4+CD25- non-regulatory cells, CD4 and CD8 cells were FACS-sorted from thawed PBMCs. CDR3 length equals 14 residues. The V end was cut by 1 base, the J end by 1 base, with 7 bases between. Germline CDR1 and CDR2: LNHDA and SQIVND (reference sequence). On this clone: Antigen specificity is unknown.

Study-level points and caveats: Nucleotide sequences could not be compared across some patients' samples due to primer changes. The small number of patients limits these findings pending further validation. The most relevant donor-specific Treg TCRbeta repertoire apparently came from expansion with activated donor B cells.

The sample was CD8+ T cells from blood, taken before the transplant. The sequence was obtained from a human donor who received a combined kidney and bone marrow transplant. The chain recombines TRBV19 with TRBJ1-1; D call uncertain. Here the CDR3 DNA reads TGTGCCAGTAGTATAGGGGCAGAGAACACTGAAGCTTTCTTT. It is translated as CASSIGAENTEAFF.